This T cell receptor beta chain was captured in a study of identical twins (dated by TCRdb to about 2016). For the wider study: TCR alpha and beta repertoires from monozygotic twins, unrelated adults of various ages and cord blood were deep-sequenced to test whether fetal clonotypes persist. Replicate twin experiments were performed at different times using different library preparation protocols to rule out contamination.

Library creation used 5' RACE. TCRdb names Illumina HiSeq 2000 as the instrument used. A universal primer binding site was added through template switching, and the final cDNA carried a unique molecular identifier so that TCR cDNA molecules could be counted accurately. First-strand cDNA for TCR alpha and beta chains was synthesized from specific primers in the conserved constant-segment region. To control for contamination, every cDNA library was double barcoded, receiving both a SMART-Mk sample barcode and Illumina barcodes. TruSeq adapter sequences along with Illumina sample barcodes were introduced in two successive PCR steps. The Illumina HiSeq platform was used with custom primers to sequence TCR alpha and beta cDNA libraries. The study's processing was this. Raw reads were processed with MiGEC to extract unique molecular identifiers, and MiXCR was used to determine CDR3 positions. Recombination models were inferred per individual with the repgenHMM and IGoR tools using an EM algorithm. Shared clonotypes were analyzed with the tcR package in R, and sharing was normalized by the product of cloneset sizes. To study raw recombination without the effects of thymic and clonal selection, out-of-frame nonproductive sequences were analyzed. The raw public data were reprocessed by TCRdb itself: fastp quality trimming at Q25, MiXCR clonotype calling, in-frame beta chains only. Merged by CDR3 protein, the rows form single entries marked with the most common genes and DNA. TCRdb, not the authors, supplied the V and J calls. This sample has 1.5 million or so distinct CDR3 sequences in its table, and 32% of those were observed once. Roughly 0.3% of the sample is taken by the ten largest.

Results and caveats for the whole study, not just this receptor: Out-of-frame TCR alpha sharing in monozygotic twins was systematically underestimated by recombination models, whereas sharing between unrelated individuals was in agreement with the recombination models. Zero-insertion analyses could be partly confounded by invariant T cells such as MAIT and iNKT, though diverse VJ usage argued against such confounding for most clonotypes. Excess twin sharing in beta out-of-frame sequences was weaker because fewer shared sequences lowered the signal-to-noise ratio. Because the same donors could not be followed over many years, the conclusions depended on cross-sectional statistical analysis. Fewer insertions were carried by abundant cord blood beta clonotypes; a weaker similar trend was observed in young adult naive repertoires, while no such trend was observed in memory repertoires. Compared with coincidental sharing between unrelated individuals, out-of-frame TCR alpha sequences shared between twins had an excess of sequences with low generation probability.

Only a few counts were recorded for this clonotype. Its target antigen remains unknown. No base-level quality is on record; no much larger clone is a single base apart. All donors were healthy Caucasians. The clonotype originates from a newborn girl in good health. The sample was cord blood.

The CDR3 region has the sequence CASSLMLAGSYEQYF. The DNA reads TGTGCCAGCAGTTTAATGCTAGCGGGTTCCTACGAGCAGTACTTC. The chain is encoded by TRBV12-3 or TRBV12-4 joined to TRBJ2-7, with 8 middle bases fitting TRBD2. Inclusive of the bounding cysteine and phenylalanine, the CDR3 is 15 residues long. CDR3 DNA only is kept here, 45 bases in frame from base 1. V and J are trimmed by 2 bases and 1 base, and the gene matches miss 4 bases of the junction.